One and the same sample provided the 21 T cell receptor beta chains below, sequenced in a study of CD8+CD57+ T cells in acquired aplastic anemia. TCR beta VDJ and CDR3 profiling used genomic DNA as template. Each CDR3 protein is one row after TCRdb ran MiXCR on the reads. The data contain 35,000 to 45,000 distinct CDR3 sequences, 65% to 70% of them singletons. Sequencing was carried out using sorted CD4+, CD8+, or CD8+CD57+ T cells (not recorded which) from PBMCs. These receptors all come from a human donor in good health, serving as a control.

The count of this clonotype is one. This chain joins TRBV29-1 and TRBJ2-5; TRBD2 matches at 14 bases. The J call may be wrong; the DNA end is better matched by TRBJ2-7. This CDR3 is built from 14 residues. Germline-derived CDR1 and CDR2 are SQVTM and ANQGSEA. The CDR3 DNA is TGCAGCGTTGGGGGACTAGCGGGAGCCTACGAGCAGTACTTC. Its protein product is CSVGGLAGAYEQYF.

The V call is TRBV29-1, the J call TRBJ2-3; 7 nucleotides match TRBD1. From germline, CDR1 is SQVTM and CDR2 ANQGSEA. The ends lost 0 bases at V and 6 bases at J; junction bases unmatched: 9. This CDR3 has 15 amino acids. CDR3 protein: CSVEDLRGPGDTQYF. The CDR3 DNA sequence: TGCAGCGTTGAAGATCTAAGGGGGCCTGGTGATACGCAGTATTTT.

The chain is built from TRBV7-9 and TRBJ2-2; weak D call: TRBD2 (5 bases). Trimming took off 3 bases at V and 5 bases at J, with 7 bases between the two ends. CDR1 is SEHNR and CDR2 is FQNEAQ in the germline V gene (reference sequence). The CDR3 consists of 13 residues. The CDR3 DNA reads TGTGCCAGCAGCTTCGGAGGAACCGGGGAGCTGTTTTTT. Its protein is CASSFGGTGELFF.

Only a few counts were recorded for this clonotype. The chain carries TRBV2 and TRBJ2-1; tentative D call: TRBD1 (5 bases). The CDR3 is 15 amino acids. V gave up 6 bases and J gave up 5 bases, with 17 bases separating them. Germline V CDR1 and CDR2: SNHLY, FYNNEI. As DNA, the CDR3 is TGTGCCAGCAGCGCCCAGGGTACGATCGACAATGAGCAGTTCTTC. Its protein is CASSAQGTIDNEQFF.

This chain joins TRBV4-3 and TRBJ1-6; D remains ambiguous. Germline V CDR1 and CDR2: LGHNA, YSLEER. The V and J ends lost 1 base and 7 bases respectively, with 5 bases between them. The CDR3 loop spans 13 amino acids. The CDR3 here is CASSQAPNSPLHF. DNA for the CDR3: TGCGCCAGCAGCCAAGCTCCGAATTCACCCCTCCACTTT.

This clonotype was observed at least ten times. The rearrangement joins TRBV16 to TRBJ1-5, with D maybe TRBD1 (6 bases). Trimming cost V 1 base and J 6 bases, with 19 bases left between them. CDR1 is KGHSY, CDR2 FQNENV, per germline. CDR3 length: 17 amino acids. CDR3 sequence (DNA): TGTGCCAGCAGCCAATTCTCGTCAGGGGAGAAGCTTCAGCCCCAGCATTTT. This translates into CASSQFSSGEKLQPQHF.

The CDR3, as DNA: TGTGCCAGCAGCTTACAGGGTGGCTACACCTTC. The encoded protein is CASSLQGGYTF. The V call is TRBV11-2, the J call TRBJ1-2; D is perhaps TRBD1 (5 bases). Trimming removed 2 bases from V and 7 bases from J, with 5 bases in between. The germline gives CDR1 SGHAT, CDR2 FQNNGV. This CDR3 is built from 11 residues. Complete variable domain (other parts from reference TRBV11-2 and TRBJ1-2): EAGVAQSPRYKIIEKRQSVAFWCNPISGHATLYWYQQILGQGPKLLIQFQNNGVVDDSQLPKDRFSAERLKGVDSTLKIQPAKLEDSAVYLCASSLQGGYTFGSGTRLTVV.

This clonotype was detected once. The rearrangement uses TRBV9 and TRBJ1-6, with D possibly being TRBD1 (5 bases). Germline CDR1 is SGDLS and CDR2 is YYNGEE. This CDR3 is 14 amino acids long. V shed 3 bases and J shed 5 bases, with 9 bases lying between them. The chain's CDR3 is CASSGGTHNSPLHF. As DNA, the CDR3 is TGTGCCAGCAGCGGAGGGACTCATAATTCACCCCTCCACTTT.

The chain links TRBV2 to TRBJ1-2; 8 bases match TRBD1. Per the germline V gene, CDR1 is SNHLY and CDR2 is FYNNEI. This CDR3 contains 11 residues. The junction had 5 bases not matched to a gene; V was cut back by 9 bases and J by 8 bases. The CDR3 reads CARMTGAGYTF. In DNA form, the CDR3 reads TGTGCCAGGATGACAGGGGCGGGCTACACCTTC.

The chain recombines TRBV20-1 with TRBJ2-7; D is perhaps TRBD1 (6 bases). CDR1 is DFQATT and CDR2 is SNEGSKA in the germline V gene (reference sequence). V was clipped by 0 bases and J by 6 bases, with 12 bases between them. This CDR3 is built from 13 residues. Written as DNA, the CDR3 is TGCAGTGCTAGAGATCTGGTGGGGGCCGAGCAGTACTTC. Its protein is CSARDLVGAEQYF.

The J gene is TRBJ1-5, the V gene TRBV7-2; tentatively, D is TRBD1 (6 bases). The CDR3 contains 13 residues. Germline CDR1 is SGHTA and CDR2 is FQGNSA. V was pared by 10 bases and J by 7 bases, with 17 bases between. The DNA of the CDR3 is TGTGCCATCAGTGAGGCAGGGGAACAGCCCCAGCATTTT. Translation: CAISEAGEQPQHF. Full variable domain (rest looked up from reference TRBV7-2 and TRBJ1-5): GAGVSQSPSNKVTEKGKDVELRCDPISGHTALYWYRQSLGQGLEFLIYFQGNSAPDKSGLPSDRFSAERTGGSVSTLTIQRTQQEDSAVYLCAISEAGEQPQHFGDGTRLSIL.

V usage is TRBV7-9 and J usage is TRBJ1-3; possible D gene TRBD1, 5 bases. Trimming left V 6 bases short and J 1 base short, with 10 bases between. Looked up from germline, CDR1 is SEHNR and CDR2 is FQNEAQ (reference sequence). The CDR3 spans 14 residues. This chain's CDR3 is CASRSTASGNTIYF. DNA for the CDR3: TGTGCCAGCAGATCGACAGCATCTGGAAACACCATATATTTT.

The rearrangement uses TRBV25-1 and TRBJ2-1, with D possibly being TRBD1 (5 bases). V was cut by 8 bases and J by 6 bases, with 17 bases left in between. Germline V lookup: CDR1 MGHDK, CDR2 SYGVNS. The CDR3 loop spans 14 amino acids. The CDR3 loop is CASSLVGQGNEQFF. The CDR3 DNA reads as TGTGCCAGCTCCCTCGTAGGGCAGGGCAATGAGCAGTTCTTC.

V is TRBV10-3 and J is TRBJ2-5; 12 bases align to TRBD2. This CDR3 is built from 15 residues. Trimming took 4 bases from V and 5 from J; bases not matched to a gene: 5. Germline values: CDR1 ENHRY, CDR2 SYGVKD. The CDR3 here is CAISGLAGGQETQYF. The CDR3 DNA is TGTGCCATCAGTGGTCTAGCGGGGGGGCAGGAGACCCAGTACTTC.

The genes are TRBV2 and TRBJ1-1; D is unclear. The CDR3 runs to 12 residues. CDR1 and CDR2 (germline): SNHLY, FYNNEI. The V and J ends lost 7 bases and 6 bases respectively, with 12 bases between them. The CDR3 DNA is TGTGCCAGCACCCGGGGAGTGTCTGAAGCTTTCTTT. As protein: CASTRGVSEAFF.

This chain links TRBV6-1 with TRBJ1-2, with D unresolved. Trimming removed 2 bases at V and 4 bases at J, with 5 bases between. This CDR3 comprises 12 residues. Germline loops: CDR1 MNHNS, CDR2 SASEGT. Written as DNA, the CDR3 is TGTGCCAGCAGTGAATCCAGCTATGGCTACACCTTC. Translation gives CASSESSYGYTF.

The V and J genes are TRBV29-1 and TRBJ2-5, with D perhaps matching TRBD2 (6 bases). From germline, CDR1 is SQVTM and CDR2 ANQGSEA. Trimming took 4 bases from V and 0 from J, leaving 21 bases between them. The CDR3 covers 17 residues. CDR3 in amino acids: CSVVGFGPGGDQETQYF. The CDR3 DNA follows: TGCAGCGTTGTGGGGTTTGGACCTGGCGGGGACCAAGAGACCCAGTACTTC.

The chain employs TRBV11-1 and TRBJ2-1, with D possibly being TRBD2 (5 bases). CDR3 size: 12 residues. The V gene's germline CDR1 is SGHAT and CDR2 FQDESV (reference sequence). V lost 4 bases and J 8 bases, leaving 9 bases between the germline ends. CDR3 nucleotide sequence: TGTGCCAGCAGCTCCTCGGAGGATGAGCAGTTCTTC. Amino acid sequence: CASSSSEDEQFF.

This clonotype was observed many times. The rearrangement uses TRBV6-2 or TRBV6-3 and TRBJ2-2; perhaps TRBD2 as D (6 bases). This CDR3 has 14 residues. Germline lookup yields CDR1 MNHEY and CDR2 SVGEGT. V lost 4 bases to trimming and J lost 5 bases, with 11 bases between them. The CDR3 sequence is CASSWDFSTGELFF. CDR3 DNA: TGTGCCAGCAGTTGGGACTTTTCAACCGGGGAGCTGTTTTTT.

Sample share makes this clonotype medium-sized. The chain employs TRBV9 and TRBJ2-7; 8 nucleotides align to TRBD1. Germline loops: CDR1 SGDLS, CDR2 YYNGEE. Trimming removed 3 bases from V and 1 base from J; junction bases left unmatched: 3. There are 14 residues in the CDR3. The CDR3 DNA follows: TGTGCCAGCAGCGGTGGACAGGGATCCTACGAGCAGTACTTC. It translates to CASSGGQGSYEQYF.

The genes are TRBV11-1 and TRBJ2-3; 7 bases map to TRBD1. The CDR3 has 15 residues. J was trimmed by 0 bases and V by 3 bases; bases with no gene match: 3. The V gene's germline CDR1 is SGHAT and CDR2 FQDESV (reference sequence). As DNA, the CDR3 is TGTGCCAGCAGCTTGGACAGGATTAGCACAGATACGCAGTATTTT. It translates to CASSLDRISTDTQYF.